Presented here are 17 T cell receptor beta chains from one specimen sequenced in a study of cytomegalovirus exposure and HLA in healthy donors. It was with 60 Vbeta and 13 Jbeta primers that the PCR ran. The protocol was immunoSEQ multiplex PCR, while the TCRdb copy is restricted to in-frame clones and leaves out a portion. The table lists 100,000 to 150,000 clones, around 85% of them singletons. Sequenced sample: PBMCs. The receptors come from a boy younger than 18 in good health and CMV-seronegative.

This sequence joins TRBV10-2 and TRBJ2-2; TRBD2 matches at 8 bases. Per the germline V gene, CDR1 is WSHSY and CDR2 is SAAADI. This CDR3 is built from 15 residues. Unmatched junction bases numbered 3, after V lost 6 bases and J lost 0 bases. The CDR3 DNA reads TGCGCCAGCAGGTTAGCGGGGACGAACACCGGGGAGCTGTTTTTT. Protein sequence: CASRLAGTNTGELFF.

This CDR3 reads CASSLDGQGYGYTF. CDR3 nucleotide sequence: TGCGCCAGCAGCTTGGACGGACAGGGGTATGGCTACACCTTC. This chain links TRBV5-1 with TRBJ1-2; 9 bases are a match to TRBD1. This CDR3 region has 14 residues. Germline V CDR1 and CDR2: SGHRS, YFSETQ. The J segment lost 5 bases and the V segment lost 0 bases, leaving 2 bases of the junction unmatched.

The J gene is TRBJ2-2, the V gene TRBV4-2; 13 nucleotides match TRBD2. Germline CDR1 reads LGHNA; CDR2 reads YNFKEQ. J was trimmed by 3 bases and V by 3 bases; bases with no gene match: 10. There are 19 residues in the CDR3. CDR3 in amino acids: CASSQKTTSGGAHTGELFF. The DNA for the CDR3 is TGTGCCAGCAGCCAGAAAACCACTAGCGGGGGGGCCCACACCGGGGAGCTGTTTTTT.

V gene TRBV15 combines with J gene TRBJ2-2, with D perhaps TRBD1 (6 bases). Deletions cut 2 bases from V and 1 base from J, with 11 bases between. Germline V lookup: CDR1 LNHNV, CDR2 YYDKDF (reference sequence). The CDR3 is 16 amino acids. As DNA, the CDR3 is TGTGCCACCAGCAGACCCCAGGGGCGGAACACCGGGGAGCTGTTTTTT. This codes for CATSRPQGRNTGELFF.

Here the CDR3 DNA reads TGTGCCAGCAGCTTAGGACAGGGGGCAGGAAATCAGCCCCAGCATTTT. The encoded protein is CASSLGQGAGNQPQHF. The chain links TRBV7-2 to TRBJ1-5; 10 bases fit TRBD1. The CDR3 runs to 16 residues. The germline V gene encodes CDR1 SGHTA and CDR2 FQGNSA. J was trimmed by 4 bases and V by 1 base; bases with no gene match: 4.

This clone was seen a handful of times. The V gene is TRBV27, the J gene TRBJ2-5; maybe TRBD1 (6 bases). Between the trimmed V and J ends, which lost 1 base and 2 bases, there was a span of 11 bases. Germline CDR1 MNHEY, CDR2 SMNVEV (reference sequence). CDR3 length equals 15 residues. The CDR3 region is CASSLLWTAQETQYF. CDR3 nucleotides: TGTGCCAGCAGTTTATTGTGGACAGCGCAAGAGACCCAGTACTTC.

The chain employs TRBV30 and TRBJ1-1; no firm D call. Per germline, CDR1 GTSNPN and CDR2 SVGIG (reference sequence). The CDR3 sequence is 12 residues long. With 6 bases removed from V and 3 bases from J, the gap between germline ends came to 11 bases. The CDR3 region is CACLYRDTEAFF. The CDR3 nucleotides read TGTGCCTGCCTCTACCGGGACACTGAAGCTTTCTTT.

The chain employs TRBV19 and TRBJ2-7; D might be TRBD1 (5 bases). Germline V gene lookup returns CDR1 LNHDA and CDR2 SQIVND (reference sequence). CDR3 length: 13 amino acids. V was trimmed by 6 bases and J by 0 bases, leaving 9 bases between them. Here the CDR3 reads CASSWGSSYEQYF. In DNA, the CDR3 is TGTGCCAGTAGCTGGGGCAGCTCCTACGAGCAGTACTTC.

The chain employs TRBV5-5 and TRBJ2-1, with 10 positions matching TRBD2. V lost 0 bases and J lost 2; bases outside the gene matches: 5. Germline V lookup: CDR1 SGHKS, CDR2 YYEKEE (reference sequence). The CDR3 has 17 residues. In nucleotides, the CDR3 is TGTGCCAGCAGCTTGGCACTAGCGGGGTTTCCCTACAATGAGCAGTTCTTC. It encodes CASSLALAGFPYNEQFF.

The DNA of the CDR3 is TGTGCCAGTAATTCACCAGGGGGCACTGAAGCTTTCTTT. This gives the protein CASNSPGGTEAFF. The chain joins TRBV27 to TRBJ1-1; 7 bases map to TRBD1. V was pared by 9 bases and J by 4 bases, with 8 bases of the junction left unmatched. The CDR3 contains 13 residues. Germline CDR1 and CDR2: MNHEY and SMNVEV (reference sequence).

J is TRBJ2-3 and V is TRBV5-1, with D possibly being TRBD2 (5 bases). This CDR3 has 14 residues. V gave up 4 bases and J gave up 7 bases, with 16 bases separating them. Germline V CDR1 and CDR2: SGHRS, YFSETQ. The CDR3 sequence: CASSLGAFGNTQYF. DNA for the CDR3: TGCGCCAGCAGCCTGGGAGCCTTCGGTAATACGCAGTATTTT.

J is TRBJ1-3 and V is TRBV7-9, with unresolved D. Per the germline V gene, CDR1 is SEHNR and CDR2 is FQNEAQ (reference sequence). The V end lost 4 bases, the J end lost 3 bases, and 10 bases lay between the germline ends. The CDR3 extends over 14 amino acids. Written as DNA, the CDR3 is TGTGCCAGCAGCTCCGGGTCGGATGGAAACACCATATATTTT. It translates to CASSSGSDGNTIYF.

This sequence joins TRBV19 and TRBJ1-1; perhaps TRBD1 as D (6 bases). Deletions cut 4 bases from V and 9 bases from J, with 9 bases between. The CDR3 covers 11 residues. CDR1 is LNHDA, CDR2 SQIVND, per germline (reference sequence). The CDR3 loop reads CASSKGGQAFF. The DNA of the CDR3 is TGTGCCAGTAGTAAGGGGGGGCAAGCTTTCTTT.

The chain uses TRBV30 and TRBJ2-5; TRBD1 matches at 7 bases. Germline values: CDR1 GTSNPN, CDR2 SVGIG (reference sequence). Unmatched junction bases numbered 8, after V lost 0 bases and J lost 7 bases. CDR3 length equals 14 residues. CDR3 loop: CAWSVYRGQWTQYF. DNA of the CDR3: TGTGCCTGGAGTGTTTACAGGGGCCAGTGGACCCAGTACTTC.

J is TRBJ2-1 and V is TRBV18; D perhaps matches TRBD1 (6 bases). The CDR3 extends over 13 amino acids. Germline V gives CDR1 KGHSH, CDR2 LQKENI. Trimming removed 3 bases at V and 6 bases at J, with 9 bases between. CDR3 amino acids: CASSPQGGNEQFF. The CDR3 DNA reads as TGTGCCAGCTCACCCCAAGGGGGCAATGAGCAGTTCTTC.

This chain uses TRBV4-1 with TRBJ2-1, with TRBD2 matching 9 bases. Germline V gene data show CDR1 as MGHRA and CDR2 as YSYEKL. CDR3 length equals 17 residues. J lost 2 bases, V lost 0 bases, and 5 bases had no gene match. The CDR3 loop is CASSQDVAGAPYNEQFF. The CDR3 DNA sequence: TGCGCCAGCAGCCAAGATGTAGCGGGAGCCCCCTACAATGAGCAGTTCTTC.

This clone appeared a single time. This sequence joins TRBV5-1 and TRBJ1-2, with D hard to call. V gave up 2 bases and J gave up 2 bases, with 7 bases separating them. Germline-derived CDR1 and CDR2 are SGHRS and YFSETQ. The CDR3 runs 13 residues. CDR3 coding DNA: TGCGCCAGCAGCTTCTTAGCAAACTATGGCTACACCTTC. This codes for CASSFLANYGYTF.